A selection of T cell receptor beta chains follows, all from one sample in a study of blood T cell repertoires in COVID-19. Sequencing used immunoSEQ multiplex PCR; TCRdb keeps in-frame clones, though not all of them. The sample has 70,000 to 95,000 clones, approximately 80% seen once. The specimen was peripheral blood. These receptors all stem from a woman aged 65 to 85 with active or convalescent COVID-19. Both conserved end residues are trimmed from each CDR3.

ASSLQLGNQPQH | TRBJ1-5 | 12 | TRBV11-2
SARQRTGYT | TRBJ1-2 | 9 | TRBV20-1
ASSQGTNIAGYTGELF | TRBJ2-2 | 16 | TRBV4-1
ASSPIQDPNNEKLF | TRBJ1-4 | 14 | TRBV18
ASSPTKDRGGNQPQH | TRBJ1-5 | 15 | TRBV18
ASSPIQGTEAF | TRBJ1-1 | 11 | TRBV12-3/TRBV12-4
ASSEQGRELF | TRBJ2-2 | 10 | TRBV9
ASSPFLERGAF | TRBJ1-1 | 11 | TRBV7-9
ASSLSGQGNYGYT | TRBJ1-2 | 13 | TRBV28
ASSPPPDSNYGYT | TRBJ1-2 | 13 | TRBV18
ASSQDRGQGVQPQH | TRBJ1-5 | 14 | TRBV4-1
ASSPPRQSGYGYT | TRBJ1-2 | 13 | TRBV6-2/TRBV6-3
ASSVRDGGYEQY | TRBJ2-7 | 12 | TRBV9